This T cell receptor (beta chain) was sequenced during a study of long-term antiretroviral therapy in people with HIV. Whole-study findings and limits: Before ART, certain clones expanded, and these dominated the repertoire at all time points.

Only United States sites treated participants with HIV. Samples were assayed with immunoSEQ v3.0 at survey level. Sequencing used immunoSEQ multiplex PCR; TCRdb keeps in-frame clones, though not all of them. Among around 21,000 clones listed, just under 85% were seen once. J lost 16 bases, V lost 2 bases, and 11 bases had no gene match. CDR3 length: 14 residues. CDR1 is MGHRA, CDR2 YSYEKL, per germline. This clone has only a few counts. Its antigen is still unknown. The chain is built from TRBV4-1 and TRBJ2-2; TRBD1 matches at 9 bases. The sequence came from a man aged 18-30 years with HIV. The sample was unsorted PBMCs, taken roughly 4 years after starting antiretroviral therapy. The CDR3 bases are TGCGCCAGCAGCCAATCCCGGGACAGGGTCAGTACGTTTTTT. Residues: CASSQSRDRVSTFF.